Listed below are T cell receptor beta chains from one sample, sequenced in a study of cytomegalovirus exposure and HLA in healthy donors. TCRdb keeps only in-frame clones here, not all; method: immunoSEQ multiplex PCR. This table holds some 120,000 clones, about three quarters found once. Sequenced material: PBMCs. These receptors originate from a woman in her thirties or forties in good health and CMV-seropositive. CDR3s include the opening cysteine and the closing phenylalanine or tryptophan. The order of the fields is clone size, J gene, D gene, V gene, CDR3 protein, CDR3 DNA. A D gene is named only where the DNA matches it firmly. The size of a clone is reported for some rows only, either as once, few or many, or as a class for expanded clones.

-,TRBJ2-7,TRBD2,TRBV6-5,CASSHRILAVEQYF,TGTGCCAGCAGTCACCGGATACTAGCGGTCGAGCAGTACTTC
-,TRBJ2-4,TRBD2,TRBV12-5,CASGLGAGGLNIQYF,TGTGCTAGTGGTTTAGGAGCGGGGGGACTAAACATTCAGTACTTC
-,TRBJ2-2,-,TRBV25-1,CASSDSVGELFF,TGTGCCAGCAGTGACTCTGTCGGGGAGCTGTTTTTT
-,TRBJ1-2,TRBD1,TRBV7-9,CASAKGQGGYGYTF,TGTGCCAGCGCTAAAGGACAGGGAGGCTATGGCTACACCTTC
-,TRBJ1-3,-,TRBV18,CASSPGTHSGNTIYF,TGTGCCAGCTCACCCGGGACACACTCTGGAAACACCATATATTTT
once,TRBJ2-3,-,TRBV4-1,CASSLPVDTQYF,TGCGCCAGCAGCCTTCCTGTCGATACGCAGTATTTT
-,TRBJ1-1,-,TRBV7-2,CASSQGWTEAFF,TGTGCCAGCAGCCAGGGGTGGACTGAAGCTTTCTTT
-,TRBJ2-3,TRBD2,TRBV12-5,CASGLAARTSGGPDTQYF,TGTGCTAGTGGTTTGGCAGCACGGACTAGCGGGGGGCCAGATACGCAGTATTTT
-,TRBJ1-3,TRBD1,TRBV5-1,CASSYTGTASGNTIYF,TGCGCCAGCAGCTATACAGGGACAGCCTCTGGAAACACCATATATTTT
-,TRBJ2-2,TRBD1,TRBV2,CASWDSFTGELFF,TGTGCCAGCTGGGACAGCTTCACCGGGGAGCTGTTTTTT
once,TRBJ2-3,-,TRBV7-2,CASSDRVLTIGTQYF,TGTGCCAGCAGCGACCGGGTCCTTACAATTGGTACGCAGTATTTT
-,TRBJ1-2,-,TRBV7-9,CASSYGSNYGYTF,TGTGCCAGCAGCTACGGGAGTAACTATGGCTACACCTTC
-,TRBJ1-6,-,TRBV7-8,CASSSLRLTYNSPLHF,TGTGCCAGCAGCTCATTGCGTTTAACCTATAATTCACCCCTCCACTTT
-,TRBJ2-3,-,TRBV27,CASSMRGQSTDTQYF,TGTGCCAGCAGTATGCGAGGACAGAGCACAGATACGCAGTATTTT
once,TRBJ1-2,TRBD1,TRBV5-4,CATGQGAHLNYGYTF,TGTGCCACCGGACAGGGGGCCCACCTTAACTATGGCTACACCTTC
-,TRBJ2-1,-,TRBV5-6,CASRLLWSSYNEQFF,TGTGCCAGCCGCCTTTTATGGAGCTCCTACAATGAGCAGTTCTTC
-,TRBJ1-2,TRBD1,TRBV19,CASSTQGENYGYTF,TGTGCCAGTAGTACACAGGGGGAAAACTATGGCTACACCTTC
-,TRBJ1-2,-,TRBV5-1,CASSLVQSYGYTF,TGCGCCAGCAGCTTGGTACAGTCCTATGGCTACACCTTC
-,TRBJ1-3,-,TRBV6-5,CASTLSREAGNTIYF,TGTGCCAGCACCCTTAGTCGGGAGGCTGGAAACACCATATATTTT
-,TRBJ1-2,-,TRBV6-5,CASSSTQAGGYGYTF,TGTGCCAGCAGTTCCACTCAGGCCGGGGGCTATGGCTACACCTTC
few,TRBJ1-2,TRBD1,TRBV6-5,CASRPRQGAYGYTF,TGTGCCAGCAGACCACGACAGGGGGCCTATGGCTACACCTTC
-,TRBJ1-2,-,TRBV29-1,CSALEAHYGYTF,TGCAGCGCCCTTGAGGCCCACTATGGCTACACCTTC
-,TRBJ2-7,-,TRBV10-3,CAIRELGETYEQYF,TGTGCCATCAGAGAGTTAGGAGAGACCTACGAGCAGTACTTC
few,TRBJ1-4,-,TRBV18,CASSRGQEYEKLFF,TGTGCCAGCTCCAGGGGCCAGGAATACGAAAAACTGTTTTTT
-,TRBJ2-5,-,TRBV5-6,CASSYGGTARDQYF,TGTGCCAGCAGCTATGGAGGGACTGCTAGGGACCAGTACTTC
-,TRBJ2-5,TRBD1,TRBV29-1,CSVVRQGGETQYF,TGCAGCGTCGTCCGACAGGGGGGGGAGACCCAGTACTTC
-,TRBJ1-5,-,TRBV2,CASSWDYSNQPQHF,TGTGCCAGCAGTTGGGACTATAGCAATCAGCCCCAGCATTTT